The next 21 T cell receptor beta chains were all read from a single sample in a study of spatial heterogeneity in lung cancer. TCRdb reprocessed the 5' RACE reads via MiXCR and lists one record per CDR3 protein. In the table there are about 7,400 distinct CDR3 sequences, less than 8.5% of which are singletons. The study's findings and limits: How many expanded intratumoral alpha and beta TCRs were present tracked the tumor mutation count, which was a count of nonsynonymous mutations.

No cognate antigen is known for these TCRs. Noted time point: sample taken at primary tumor resection. Sequenced material: lung tumor tissue, taken at surgery. Receptors originate from a male donor with early-stage non-small cell lung cancer.

This clonotype is labeled medium-sized (0.01 to 0.1%). This CDR3 is CASSPGLAGGTETQYF. CDR3 coding DNA: TGTGCCAGCAGCCCCGGACTAGCGGGGGGCACAGAGACCCAGTACTTC. The chain recombines TRBV11-3 with TRBJ2-5; 14 bases agree with TRBD2. Looked up from germline, CDR1 is SGHNT and CDR2 is YENEEA. This CDR3 has 16 residues. The V gene end was trimmed by 5 bases and the J gene end by 4 bases; junction bases not matched to a gene: 6.

Many counts were recorded for this clonotype. The J gene is TRBJ1-3, the V gene TRBV7-8, with unresolved D. CDR1 and CDR2 (germline): SGHVS, FQNEAQ. This CDR3 has 14 residues. V was trimmed by 1 base and J by 1 base, leaving 5 bases between them. The CDR3 loop reads CASSLGTSGNTIYF. The DNA of the CDR3 is TGTGCCAGCAGCTTAGGGACTTCTGGAAACACCATATATTTT.

The sample holds many counts of this clonotype. This chain uses TRBV5-6 with TRBJ2-5; 7 bases are shared with TRBD2. The CDR3 contains 17 residues. The V and J ends lost 2 bases and 4 bases, in that order; junction bases with no gene match: 14. The germline CDR1 and CDR2 sequences are SGHDT and YYEEEE. The CDR3 loop reads CASSFAGLDRKGETQYF. The CDR3 nucleotides are TGTGCCAGCAGCTTTGCTGGACTAGATCGTAAGGGAGAGACCCAGTACTTC.

By its share, this clonotype is medium-sized. V and J are TRBV7-9 and TRBJ2-1; D is possibly TRBD2 (5 bases). Per germline, CDR1 SEHNR and CDR2 FQNEAQ (reference sequence). V dropped 6 bases and J dropped 7 bases, with 22 bases sitting between them. The CDR3 loop spans 16 amino acids. The CDR3 nucleotides read TGTGCCAGCAGAACCTTCACACGAGTACGCGGGAATGAGCAGTTCTTC. The encoded protein is CASRTFTRVRGNEQFF.

The chain is built from TRBV28 and TRBJ1-3, with D maybe TRBD1 (6 bases). V was cut by 6 bases and J by 8 bases, with 17 bases left in between. This CDR3 has 14 amino acids. The V gene's germline CDR1 is MDHEN and CDR2 SYDVKM. This CDR3 reads CASSSGQLRDTIYF. CDR3 in DNA: TGTGCCAGCAGCTCGGGACAACTAAGAGACACCATATATTTT.

The chain links TRBV6-2 or TRBV6-3 to TRBJ2-7, with TRBD2 identical over 9 bases. The CDR3 spans 15 residues. With 6 bases clipped from V and 5 bases from J, the junction kept 11 bases outside the gene matches. CDR1 and CDR2 (germline): MNHEY, SVGEGT. CDR3 DNA sequence: TGTGCCAGCAGCGCGAATAGCGGGAGTCCCCACGAGCAGTACTTC. It specifies CASSANSGSPHEQYF.

By share, this clonotype ranks as medium-sized (0.01 to 0.1%). V usage is TRBV9 and J usage is TRBJ2-3; 16 positions agree with TRBD2. V lost 4 bases and J lost 3; bases outside the gene matches: 8. Germline CDR1 reads SGDLS; CDR2 reads YYNGEE. The CDR3 covers 18 residues. CDR3: CASSPRGTSGGATDTQYF. The CDR3 bases are TGTGCCAGCAGCCCCCGAGGGACTAGCGGGGGGGCAACAGATACGCAGTATTTT. Full variable domain (missing parts from reference TRBV9 and TRBJ2-3): DSGVTQTPKHLITATGQRVTLRCSPRSGDLSVYWYQQSLDQGLQFLIQYYNGEERAKGNILERFSAQQFPDLHSELNLSSLELGDSALYFCASSPRGTSGGATDTQYFGPGTRLTVL.

This clonotype is classed as medium-sized. The chain employs TRBV20-1 and TRBJ2-1; no clear D. Looked up from germline, CDR1 is DFQATT and CDR2 is SNEGSKA (reference sequence). Trimming removed 6 bases from V and 6 bases from J, with 9 bases in between. The CDR3 runs to 11 residues. The CDR3 DNA reads TGCAGTGCGCTAAGGCCCAATGAGCAGTTCTTC. Protein: CSALRPNEQFF.

By proportion, this clonotype is medium-sized (0.01 to 0.1%). J is TRBJ1-5 and V is TRBV6-2 or TRBV6-3; the D gene is possibly TRBD1 (5 bases). CDR1 and CDR2 from the germline V gene are MNHEY and SVGEGT. The CDR3 spans 13 residues. Between the trimmed V and J ends, which lost 7 bases and 4 bases, there was a span of 11 bases. The CDR3 here is CASKRGLNQPQHF. The CDR3 coding sequence is TGTGCCAGCAAAAGGGGCCTAAATCAGCCCCAGCATTTT.

This clonotype was counted ten times or more. V is TRBV12-3 or TRBV12-4 and J is TRBJ1-2; 10 bases align to TRBD1. The CDR3 loop spans 16 amino acids. Trimming cost V 7 bases and J 3 bases; bases outside gene matches: 11. The CDR3 nucleotides are TGTGCCAGCACCCTCGGGGTAGGGACAGGGGACTATGGCTACACCTTC. It specifies CASTLGVGTGDYGYTF.

This clonotype is medium-sized. The chain uses TRBV6-2 or TRBV6-3 and TRBJ2-1; TRBD2 is a possible D gene (7 bases). Germline values: CDR1 MNHEY, CDR2 SVGEGT. The CDR3 runs to 17 residues. V lost 5 bases and J 6 bases, leaving 23 bases between the germline ends. The CDR3 region is CASSNLRGGAKGNEQFF. CDR3 bases: TGTGCCAGCAGTAACCTCCGAGGGGGGGCCAAAGGCAATGAGCAGTTCTTC.

This clonotype was seen ten or more times. The CDR3 DNA reads as TGTGCCAGCAGAAGACCGAGAAATGAAAAACTGTTTTTT. It translates to CASRRPRNEKLFF. The rearrangement uses TRBV28 and TRBJ1-4; D unresolved. The CDR3 is 13 residues long. In germline, CDR1 is MDHEN, CDR2 SYDVKM. Trimming took off 6 bases at V and 5 bases at J, with 10 bases between the two ends.

This clonotype is medium-sized by share. The conserved phenylalanine or tryptophan normally closing the CDR3 is absent here, so this likely arose from a read error. The DNA is left out, because the CDR3 cannot be placed on it with certainty; the CDR3 is given as TCRdb lists it. V is TRBV29-1 and J is TRBJ1-6; the table's D call, TRBD1, was not checked against the DNA. The germline gives CDR1 SQVTM, CDR2 ANQGSEA. Counting both end residues, the CDR3 totals 8 amino acids. This CDR3 reads CSVVRWTI.

This clonotype came up many times. CDR3 DNA sequence: TGTGCCAGCAGGATAGGGGGACGATCGGCTAATGAAAAACTGTTTTTT. It specifies CASRIGGRSANEKLFF. The chain is built from TRBV12-3 or TRBV12-4 and TRBJ1-4; maybe TRBD1 (6 bases). V gave up 6 bases and J gave up 3 bases, with 17 bases separating them. The CDR3 length is 16 residues.

This clonotype qualifies as medium-sized. The V and J genes are TRBV27 and TRBJ2-5; D is uncertain. With 4 bases removed from V and 0 bases from J, the gap between germline ends came to 12 bases. The germline V gene encodes CDR1 MNHEY and CDR2 SMNVEV (reference sequence). The CDR3 length is 15 residues. Here the CDR3 reads CASSSGPAYQETQYF. DNA for the CDR3: TGTGCCAGCAGTTCCGGGCCCGCATACCAAGAGACCCAGTACTTC.

Within the sample, this clonotype is medium-sized (0.01 to 0.1%). The V and J genes are TRBV5-5 and TRBJ1-1; 12 bases align to TRBD1. The V gene's germline CDR1 is SGHKS and CDR2 YYEKEE (reference sequence). The CDR3 totals 16 residues. V shed 0 bases, J shed 1 base, and the junction held 1 base outside the gene matches. The CDR3 loop reads CASSLEGQGANTEAFF. The CDR3 DNA is TGTGCCAGCAGCTTGGAGGGACAGGGGGCGAACACTGAAGCTTTCTTT.

V is TRBV27 and J is TRBJ2-1, with no clear D. The ends were cut back, 3 bases at V and 4 bases at J, with 7 bases in the middle. CDR1 MNHEY and CDR2 SMNVEV come from the germline V gene (reference sequence). The CDR3 runs to 13 residues. The chain's CDR3 is CASSLDAYNEQFF. CDR3 nucleotides: TGTGCCAGCAGTTTGGACGCATACAATGAGCAGTTCTTC.

The chain has TRBV29-1 and TRBJ2-3, with D uncertain. Germline loops: CDR1 SQVTM, CDR2 ANQGSEA. Trimming stripped 5 bases from V and 4 bases from J, with 7 bases between. This CDR3 has 11 amino acids. CDR3 coding DNA: TGCAGCGTTAAAGTAGCAGATACGCAGTATTTT. Its translation is CSVKVADTQYF.

This clonotype appeared many times. The chain joins TRBV6-2 or TRBV6-3 to TRBJ2-3; D gene ambiguous. Between the trimmed V and J ends, which lost 3 bases and 2 bases, there was a span of 9 bases. Germline-derived CDR1 and CDR2 are MNHEY and SVGEGT. This CDR3 spans 14 amino acids. The CDR3 bases are TGTGCCAGCAGTTATAAAGTTGACACAGATACGCAGTATTTT. This codes for CASSYKVDTDTQYF.

This clonotype has only a few counts. This chain joins TRBV20-1 and TRBJ2-7; 11 nucleotides match TRBD2. Germline V lookup: CDR1 DFQATT, CDR2 SNEGSKA (reference sequence). V lost 0 bases, J lost 3 bases, and 7 bases stayed unmatched. The CDR3 is 16 amino acids. The CDR3 DNA reads TGCAGTGCTAGAGATAGGAGAACTAGCGGGAGCTACGAGCAGTACTTC. This translates into CSARDRRTSGSYEQYF.

V and J are TRBV6-6 and TRBJ1-2; TRBD1 matches at 9 bases. V was clipped by 5 bases and J by 8 bases; unmatched bases: 12. This CDR3 region has 15 residues. CDR1 MNHNY and CDR2 SVGAGI come from the germline V gene (reference sequence). In DNA form, the CDR3 reads TGTGCCAGCAGTCCATCGGACAGGGGTGTGCTAGGCTACACCTTC. It codes for CASSPSDRGVLGYTF.